Following are 11 T cell receptor beta chains from one sample sequenced in a study of blood T cell repertoires in COVID-19. TCRdb keeps only in-frame clones here, not all; method: immunoSEQ multiplex PCR. Seen here are tens of thousands of clones, about 90% observed once, and the top ten hold roughly 5.5%. The sample taken for sequencing was peripheral blood. These TCRs come from a human donor in a cohort sampled during active COVID-19.

The chain carries TRBV28 and TRBJ2-4; tentative D call: TRBD2 (5 bases). Germline V gives CDR1 MDHEN, CDR2 SYDVKM. V shed 4 bases and J shed 7 bases, with 20 bases lying between them. This CDR3 region has 16 residues. In nucleotides, the CDR3 is TGTGCCAGCAGTTCCCCCTGGCTAGCCGAGTTTAACATTCAGTACTTC. This codes for CASSSPWLAEFNIQYF.

In nucleotides, the CDR3 is TGTGCCAGTCAGCCCAGTCTAGTGGTCCAGCCCCAGCATTTT. This gives the protein CASQPSLVVQPQHF. This sequence joins TRBV19 and TRBJ1-5; D is uncertain. V was shortened by 8 bases and J by 7 bases, with 18 bases between the two germline ends. This CDR3 region has 14 residues. Germline-derived CDR1 and CDR2 are LNHDA and SQIVND (reference sequence).

This clone appeared a single time. This chain links TRBV3-1 (or the pseudogene TRBV3-2) with TRBJ2-1; 11 positions match TRBD2. Germline CDR1 is LGHDT and CDR2 is YNNKEL (reference sequence). V gave up 4 bases and J gave up 0 bases; unmatched junction bases: 11. The CDR3 consists of 19 residues. CDR3 region: CASSPNPLAGADSYNEQFF. CDR3 DNA: TGTGCCAGCAGCCCTAACCCACTAGCGGGGGCTGACTCCTACAATGAGCAGTTCTTC.

The chain carries TRBV2 and TRBJ2-7; TRBD1 aligns across 7 bases. The germline V gene encodes CDR1 SNHLY and CDR2 FYNNEI. The ends lost 6 bases at V and 6 bases at J; junction bases unmatched: 11. This CDR3 has 14 residues. This CDR3 is CASSETGFFSEQYF. CDR3 DNA: TGTGCCAGCAGCGAGACAGGGTTTTTTAGCGAGCAGTACTTC.

The CDR3 reads CASSTDRTNEKLFF. Written as DNA, the CDR3 is TGCGCCAGCAGCACCGACAGGACTAATGAAAAACTGTTTTTT. The chain recombines TRBV5-1 with TRBJ1-4, with TRBD1 as a possible D gene (6 bases). Trimming took off 4 bases at V and 2 bases at J, with 9 bases between the two ends. CDR1 and CDR2 from the germline V gene are SGHRS and YFSETQ. The CDR3 is 14 amino acids.

V usage is TRBV5-5 and J usage is TRBJ2-7; no clear D gene. V was cut by 0 bases and J by 0 bases, with 7 bases left in between. The CDR3 runs 14 residues. Per the germline V gene, CDR1 is SGHKS and CDR2 is YYEKEE (reference sequence). In DNA, the CDR3 is TGTGCCAGCAGCTTGGATTCGAGCTCCTACGAGCAGTACTTC. Its protein product is CASSLDSSSYEQYF.

The J gene is TRBJ2-3, the V gene TRBV7-2, with 10 bases matching TRBD2. The CDR3 is 16 residues long. J was trimmed by 6 bases and V by 3 bases; bases with no gene match: 9. CDR1 SGHTA and CDR2 FQGNSA come from the germline V gene. The CDR3 DNA is TGTGCCAGCAGCTTCGGACCGCCTAGCGGGAGTGATACGCAGTATTTT. It encodes CASSFGPPSGSDTQYF.

The chain combines TRBV6-5 with TRBJ1-2; 7 positions agree with TRBD1. The CDR3 loop spans 14 amino acids. CDR1 MNHEY and CDR2 SVGAGI come from the germline V gene. V shed 7 bases, J shed 8 bases, and the junction held 13 bases outside the gene matches. The CDR3 nucleotides are TGTGCCAGCACTCTAGGGGGCGGCGAGGGGGGCTACACCTTC. This encodes CASTLGGGEGGYTF.

The chain uses TRBV19 and TRBJ2-1; the match to TRBD2 covers 9 bases. This CDR3 spans 12 amino acids. The germline gives CDR1 LNHDA, CDR2 SQIVND (reference sequence). J lost 7 bases, V lost 11 bases, and 6 bases had no gene match. CDR3 coding DNA: TGTGCCGTTAGCGGGAGACTAAATGAGCAGTTCTTC. Amino acid sequence: CAVSGRLNEQFF.

This sequence joins TRBV29-1 and TRBJ2-1, with TRBD2 identical over 9 bases. Germline loops: CDR1 SQVTM, CDR2 ANQGSEA. CDR3 length: 12 residues. The CDR3 DNA is TGCGTGGGGCGGGAGGGCCCCAATGAGCAGTTCTTC. Translation gives CVGREGPNEQFF.

The gene calls are TRBV15 and TRBJ2-7; 8 bases map to TRBD1. CDR3 length: 17 residues. Germline loops: CDR1 LNHNV, CDR2 YYDKDF (reference sequence). J lost 5 bases, V lost 0 bases, and 12 bases had no gene match. The CDR3 spells CATSREVGIQGGDEQYF. The CDR3 bases are TGTGCCACCAGCAGAGAGGTGGGTATACAGGGGGGCGACGAGCAGTACTTC.